This T cell receptor (beta chain) stems from a study of cytomegalovirus exposure and HLA in healthy donors. Germline CDR1 and CDR2: SGHKS and YYEKEE (reference sequence). V was shortened by 3 bases and J by 6 bases, with 16 bases between the two germline ends. The CDR3 length is 14 residues. The PCR ran on 60 Vbeta and 13 Jbeta primers. TCRdb's table, derived via immunoSEQ multiplex PCR, lists solely in-frame clones and lacks some. This table holds about 230,000 clones, about 89% found once. The V call is TRBV5-5, the J call TRBJ2-7; no firm D call. What was sequenced was PBMCs. The source of this sequence is a woman aged 18-35 years in good health and CMV-seronegative. CDR3 bases: TGTGCCAGCAGCTCGGGTCCTAACCCCCTCGAGCAGTACTTC. This sequence encodes CASSSGPNPLEQYF.